Shown below are 17 T cell receptor beta chains from a single sample sequenced in a study of cytomegalovirus exposure and HLA in healthy donors. The PCR contained 60 Vbeta and 13 Jbeta primers. Clones were sequenced by immunoSEQ multiplex PCR, and TCRdb holds only the in-frame ones, with some missing. Of tens of thousands of clones listed, 7.6% were seen once; the top ten hold 2.3%. Sequenced input: PBMCs. The receptors come from a man between 45 and 60 years old in good health and CMV-seronegative.

The V gene is TRBV6-1, the J gene TRBJ1-2, with no clear D. The CDR3 is made up of 11 amino acids. Per germline, CDR1 MNHNS and CDR2 SASEGT. The V gene lost 2 bases and the J gene lost 10 bases, with 8 bases spanning the gap. The DNA of the CDR3 is TGTGCCAGCAGTGAATGGGCACTCTACACCTTC. This translates into CASSEWALYTF.

The gene calls are TRBV30 and TRBJ1-5, with D uncertain. The CDR3 spans 13 residues. Germline lookup yields CDR1 GTSNPN and CDR2 SVGIG (reference sequence). V was trimmed by 0 bases and J by 3 bases, leaving 6 bases between them. The CDR3 DNA follows: TGTGCCTGGAGTGTAGAGCTCAATCAGCCCCAGCATTTT. Translation gives CAWSVELNQPQHF.

This rearrangement joins TRBV7-3 to TRBJ2-1, with unresolved D. The V gene's germline CDR1 is SGHTA and CDR2 FQGTGA. The CDR3 is made up of 15 amino acids. The V and J ends lost 2 bases and 0 bases respectively, with 8 bases between them. The CDR3 here is CASSLGSNSYNEQFF. The CDR3 bases are TGTGCCAGCAGCTTAGGCTCAAACTCCTACAATGAGCAGTTCTTC.

This clone was recorded a few times. J is TRBJ1-4 and V is TRBV5-3; TRBD1 agrees at 9 bases. TRBV5-3 is recorded as an ORF, its role being uncertain. This CDR3 has 16 amino acids. The V and J ends lost 3 bases and 3 bases, in that order; junction bases with no gene match: 6. The DNA for the CDR3 is TGTGCCAGAAGCTACCCGACAGGGGGGGCTAATGAAAAACTGTTTTTT. It specifies CARSYPTGGANEKLFF.

This clone has only a few counts. It is likely a read error, because the conserved phenylalanine at the end of the CDR3 is missing. It is unclear where the CDR3 begins or ends on the DNA, so no DNA is shown, and the CDR3 is as TCRdb lists it. J is TRBJ1-4 and V is TRBV29-1. Germline V gene lookup returns CDR1 SQVTM and CDR2 ANQGSEA. The CDR3 has 12 residues if both end residues are counted. CDR3 region: CSVGPGGEKMFL.

This clone has a handful of counts. The chain recombines TRBV28 with TRBJ1-2; D may be TRBD1 (6 bases). The ends were cut back, 3 bases at V and 5 bases at J, with 16 bases in the middle. The CDR3 contains 15 residues. Germline V lookup: CDR1 MDHEN, CDR2 SYDVKM. The CDR3 spells CASSLGHNLGYGYTF. In DNA, the CDR3 is TGTGCCAGCAGTTTGGGACATAATCTGGGTTATGGCTACACCTTC.

This clone was observed a handful of times. The genes are TRBV7-2 and TRBJ2-7; TRBD2 agrees at 7 bases. The CDR3 sequence is 15 residues long. Germline assignment: CDR1 SGHTA and CDR2 FQGNSA. The V segment lost 2 bases and the J segment 3 bases; nucleotides outside the gene matches: 7. The CDR3: CASSLTSTGGYEQYF. Here the CDR3 DNA reads TGTGCCAGCAGCTTAACTTCAACGGGGGGCTACGAGCAGTACTTC.

The rearrangement joins TRBV5-1 to TRBJ2-5; D may be TRBD2 (8 bases). CDR1 and CDR2 from the germline V gene are SGHRS and YFSETQ. V was trimmed by 3 bases and J by 5 bases, leaving 17 bases between them. There are 15 residues in the CDR3. CDR3: CASSSRTSRGETQYF. The CDR3 region has the DNA TGCGCCAGCAGCTCCCGGACTAGCAGGGGGGAGACCCAGTACTTC.

The chain recombines TRBV7-8 with TRBJ1-1; no clear D. Germline CDR1 reads SGHVS; CDR2 reads FQNEAQ. The ends were cut back, 10 bases at V and 1 base at J, with 16 bases in the middle. There are 14 residues in the CDR3. CDR3 loop: CATTTGLSNTEAFF. The CDR3 DNA is TGTGCCACCACTACCGGACTCTCGAACACTGAAGCTTTCTTT. Supplemented by reference TRBV7-8 and TRBJ1-1, the full variable domain reads GAGVSQSPRYKVAKRGQDVALRCDPISGHVSLFWYQQALGQGPEFLTYFQNEAQLDKSGLPSDRFFAERPEGSVSTLKIQRTQQEDSAVYLCATTTGLSNTEAFFGQGTRLTVV.

This clone has a handful of counts. The chain carries TRBV5-1 and TRBJ1-2; D is perhaps TRBD1 (6 bases). The length of the CDR3 is 15 residues. CDR1 and CDR2 from the germline V gene are SGHRS and YFSETQ. The ends were cut back, 2 bases at V and 8 bases at J, with 19 bases in the middle. CDR3 sequence reads: CASSFTDSGLEGYTF. Here the CDR3 DNA reads TGCGCCAGCAGCTTCACGGACAGCGGCCTTGAAGGCTACACCTTC.

A remark on this clone: Additional DNA sequences in this sample encode the identical CDR3. The rearrangement links TRBV4-1 to TRBJ1-1; D possibly corresponds to TRBD1 (5 bases). The CDR3 spans 15 residues. Germline CDR1 and CDR2: MGHRA and YSYEKL. V lost 5 bases to trimming and J lost 4 bases, with 17 bases between them. CDR3 sequence reads: CASSIKVGLGTEAFF. Written as DNA, the CDR3 is TGCGCCAGCAGCATAAAGGTGGGACTGGGCACTGAAGCTTTCTTT.

The sample holds a few counts of this clone. This chain uses TRBV30 with TRBJ2-4; D may be TRBD1 (5 bases). V was shortened by 2 bases and J by 1 base, with 12 bases between the two germline ends. Germline V gene sequence: CDR1 GTSNPN, CDR2 SVGIG (reference sequence). This CDR3 has 15 residues. CDR3 protein: CAWSPMTVAKNIQYF. The DNA for the CDR3 is TGTGCCTGGAGTCCCATGACAGTTGCCAAAAACATTCAGTACTTC.

This clone was detected only a few times. V usage is TRBV2 and J usage is TRBJ2-7, with 8 nucleotides matching TRBD1. The J segment lost 0 bases and the V segment lost 6 bases, leaving 13 bases of the junction unmatched. Per the germline V gene, CDR1 is SNHLY and CDR2 is FYNNEI. The CDR3 is 17 amino acids. The CDR3 DNA sequence: TGTGCCAGCAGCTCCCAGGGGGCTAGCGTCTTCTCCTACGAGCAGTACTTC. Amino acid sequence: CASSSQGASVFSYEQYF. Full variable domain (remainder filled in from reference TRBV2 and TRBJ2-7): EPEVTQTPSHQVTQMGQEVILRCVPISNHLYFYWYRQILGQKVEFLVSFYNNEISEKSEIFDDQFSVERPDGSNFTLKIRSTKLEDSAMYFCASSSQGASVFSYEQYFGPGTRLTVT.

In this sample, this clone turned up a few times. The gene calls are TRBV5-6 and TRBJ1-1; 11 bases line up with TRBD1. This CDR3 comprises 15 residues. Germline values: CDR1 SGHDT, CDR2 YYEEEE. Trimming removed 0 bases from V and 5 bases from J; junction bases left unmatched: 3. CDR3 bases: TGTGCCAGCAGCTTGGCTGGGACAGGGGGAACTGAAGCTTTCTTT. Protein sequence: CASSLAGTGGTEAFF.

The chain joins TRBV5-1 to TRBJ2-3, with a tentative D call TRBD1 (7 bases). Trimming removed 3 bases at V and 2 bases at J, with 13 bases between. Germline V gene data show CDR1 as SGHRS and CDR2 as YFSETQ. This CDR3 has 15 amino acids. In DNA, the CDR3 is TGCGCCAGCAGCTCGGCGGGGACAGTCACAGATACGCAGTATTTT. This translates into CASSSAGTVTDTQYF.

A few counts support this clone. The chain employs TRBV28 and TRBJ2-3; 11 nucleotides agree with TRBD2. This CDR3 region has 15 residues. J was trimmed by 6 bases and V by 4 bases; bases with no gene match: 6. Germline V gene lookup returns CDR1 MDHEN and CDR2 SYDVKM. The CDR3, as DNA: TGTGCCAGCAGTTCCTTAGCGGGGGGGCCGGATACGCAGTATTTT. This gives the protein CASSSLAGGPDTQYF.

In this sample, this clone turned up a few times. This rearrangement joins TRBV7-2 to TRBJ2-7, with a possible D match to TRBD1 (6 bases). Germline CDR1 SGHTA, CDR2 FQGNSA. V lost 5 bases, J lost 7 bases, and 21 bases lay in between. This CDR3 spans 15 amino acids. The CDR3 sequence: CASSPTPDRSEEQYF. For the CDR3, the DNA is TGTGCCAGCAGCCCCACCCCCGACAGGTCGGAAGAGCAGTACTTC.